The rows below give T cell receptor beta chains drawn from one sample of a study of early T cells in non-severe SARS-CoV-2 infection. TCRdb analysed the 5' RACE reads with MiXCR anew, one entry per CDR3 protein. The data hold tens of thousands of distinct CDR3 sequences, with about 12% observed a single time. The specimen was whole blood, collected at baseline. The receptors shown here come from an adult who was a healthcare worker with PCR-confirmed SARS-CoV-2 infection or an uninfected control (not recorded which). The donor label of this sample is uncertain. The CDR3 runs from the conserved cysteine through the conserved F or W. The order of the fields is clone size, V gene, J gene, D gene, CDR3 protein, CDR3 DNA. The D gene is left open where the match is weak. The size of a clone is reported for some rows only, either as once, few or many, or as a class for expanded clones.

size: few; V: TRBV12-3/TRBV12-4; J: TRBJ2-2; D: TRBD2; CDR3: CASSLDRLAGSSGELFF; DNA: TGTGCCAGCAGTTTAGATAGACTAGCGGGGTCCTCCGGGGAGCTGTTTTTT
size: NA; V: TRBV20-1; J: TRBJ2-3; D: TRBD1; CDR3: CSARLLGQTDTQYF; DNA: TGCAGTGCTAGATTGCTGGGACAGACAGATACGCAGTATTTT
size: few; V: TRBV10-3; J: TRBJ1-5; D: NA; CDR3: CAIRVTENQPQHF; DNA: TGTGCCATCAGGGTGACTGAGAATCAGCCCCAGCATTTT
size: few; V: TRBV24-1; J: TRBJ2-3; D: TRBD1; CDR3: CATSDPGQGAADTQYF; DNA: TGTGCCACCAGTGATCCCGGACAGGGGGCAGCAGATACGCAGTATTTT
size: many; V: TRBV7-2; J: TRBJ2-5; D: NA; CDR3: CASSFRGETQYF; DNA: TGTGCCAGCAGCTTCAGGGGAGAGACCCAGTACTTC
size: NA; V: TRBV18; J: TRBJ1-5; D: NA; CDR3: CASSSQGGGNQPQHF; DNA: TGTGCCAGCTCATCCCAGGGAGGGGGCAATCAGCCCCAGCATTTT
size: few; V: TRBV11-2; J: TRBJ2-2; D: TRBD1; CDR3: CASSPDRGHGELFF; DNA: TGTGCCAGCAGTCCGGACAGGGGCCATGGGGAGCTGTTTTTT
size: NA; V: TRBV12-3/TRBV12-4; J: TRBJ1-2; D: NA; CDR3: CASSHSANYGYTF; DNA: TGTGCCAGCAGCCACAGCGCTAACTATGGCTACACCTTC
size: few; V: TRBV18; J: TRBJ1-1; D: TRBD1; CDR3: CASSPGQGRSNTEAFF; DNA: TGTGCCAGCTCACCAGGACAGGGACGGTCGAACACTGAAGCTTTCTTT
size: NA; V: TRBV6-6; J: TRBJ1-5; D: TRBD1; CDR3: CASSYSKGDRGRQPQHF; DNA: TGTGCCAGCAGTTATTCTAAGGGGGACAGGGGAAGACAGCCCCAGCATTTT
size: once; V: TRBV13; J: TRBJ2-3; D: NA; CDR3: CASSSLERANAGTDTQYF; DNA: TGTGCCAGCAGTAGCCTGGAAAGGGCCAATGCCGGCACAGATACGCAGTATTTT
size: NA; V: TRBV3-1; J: TRBJ2-6; D: NA; CDR3: CASGWKGPGANVLTF; DNA: TGTGCCAGCGGCTGGAAGGGCCCTGGGGCCAACGTCCTGACTTTC
size: few; V: TRBV6-1; J: TRBJ2-1; D: NA; CDR3: CASSVYVAGDNEQFF; DNA: TGTGCCAGCAGTGTATATGTGGCCGGAGACAATGAGCAGTTCTTC
size: NA; V: TRBV6-6; J: TRBJ2-3; D: NA; CDR3: CASRWLAREGDTQYF; DNA: TGTGCCAGCAGATGGCTGGCCAGGGAAGGAGATACGCAGTATTTT
size: few; V: TRBV6-6; J: TRBJ1-2; D: TRBD1; CDR3: CASSTDRTGGWKSYTF; DNA: TGTGCCAGCAGCACCGACCGAACAGGGGGTTGGAAGAGCTACACCTTC
size: NA; V: TRBV12-3/TRBV12-4; J: TRBJ1-2; D: NA; CDR3: CASSFGSLYGYTF; DNA: TGTGCCAGCAGTTTCGGCAGCTTATATGGCTACACCTTC
size: NA; V: TRBV5-4; J: TRBJ2-5; D: NA; CDR3: CASSPRVGEGETQYF; DNA: TGTGCCAGCAGCCCCCGAGTGGGGGAAGGAGAGACCCAGTACTTC
size: NA; V: TRBV6-1; J: TRBJ1-1; D: NA; CDR3: CASSGTAGTEAFF; DNA: TGTGCCAGCAGCGGGACGGCGGGAACTGAAGCTTTCTTT
size: once; V: TRBV19; J: TRBJ2-2; D: NA; CDR3: CASRPYRESGELFF; DNA: TGTGCCAGTAGGCCTTACAGGGAATCCGGGGAGCTGTTTTTT
size: NA; V: TRBV4-1; J: TRBJ1-5; D: NA; CDR3: CASSQDLPVSNQPQHF; DNA: TGCGCCAGCAGCCAAGATTTACCCGTCAGCAATCAGCCCCAGCATTTT
size: NA; V: TRBV5-1; J: TRBJ2-5; D: TRBD2; CDR3: CASSPGLAGTQETQYF; DNA: TGCGCCAGCAGCCCTGGACTAGCGGGGACCCAAGAGACCCAGTACTTC
size: few; V: TRBV18; J: TRBJ2-1; D: TRBD2; CDR3: CASSPPLAGYNEQFF; DNA: TGTGCCAGCTCACCACCCCTAGCGGGGTACAATGAGCAGTTCTTC
size: NA; V: TRBV5-8; J: TRBJ1-1; D: NA; CDR3: CASSLTGASNGFF; DNA: TGTGCCAGCAGCTTGACTGGGGCCAGTAACGGTTTCTTT
size: NA; V: TRBV3-1; J: TRBJ1-1; D: NA; CDR3: CASSLSHGQANTEAFF; DNA: TGTGCCAGCAGCCTCTCCCATGGCCAGGCGAACACTGAAGCTTTCTTT
size: many; V: TRBV19; J: TRBJ2-3; D: NA; CDR3: CASSITGGTSTDTQYF; DNA: TGTGCCAGTAGTATAACCGGGGGTACCTCCACAGATACGCAGTATTTT
size: NA; V: TRBV12-3/TRBV12-4; J: TRBJ2-1; D: NA; CDR3: CASSLLRQTGSYNEQFF; DNA: TGTGCCAGCAGTTTATTGCGCCAGACCGGCTCCTACAATGAGCAGTTCTTC
size: few; V: TRBV2; J: TRBJ2-1; D: NA; CDR3: CASSEAMLVRARSYNEQFF; DNA: TGTGCCAGCAGTGAGGCTATGTTAGTCCGGGCAAGGTCCTACAATGAGCAGTTCTTC
size: many; V: TRBV6-1; J: TRBJ1-2; D: TRBD1; CDR3: CASSENILRRQGNYGYTF; DNA: TGTGCCAGCAGTGAAAATATCTTGCGGAGACAGGGCAACTATGGCTACACCTTC
size: few; V: TRBV20-1; J: TRBJ1-1; D: NA; CDR3: CSARSEGKINTEAFF; DNA: TGCAGTGCTAGAAGTGAGGGAAAGATAAACACTGAAGCTTTCTTT
size: NA; V: TRBV5-1; J: TRBJ2-5; D: TRBD1; CDR3: CASSLAGTGGQETQYF; DNA: TGCGCCAGCAGCTTGGCCGGGACAGGGGGCCAAGAGACCCAGTACTTC
size: NA; V: TRBV7-2; J: TRBJ2-3; D: NA; CDR3: CASSLALLDTQYF; DNA: TGTGCCAGCAGCTTAGCCCTTTTAGATACGCAGTATTTT
size: few; V: TRBV19; J: TRBJ1-5; D: TRBD1; CDR3: CASSPDRGKNQPQHF; DNA: TGTGCCAGTAGCCCGGACAGGGGGAAAAATCAGCCCCAGCATTTT
size: NA; V: TRBV19; J: TRBJ2-2; D: NA; CDR3: CASSNRPVSGELFF; DNA: TGTGCCAGTAGTAACCGACCGGTGTCCGGGGAGCTGTTTTTT
size: few; V: TRBV5-1; J: TRBJ2-1; D: TRBD2; CDR3: CASARGTSGYNEQFF; DNA: TGCGCCAGCGCTAGGGGGACTAGCGGATACAATGAGCAGTTCTTC
size: many; V: TRBV19; J: TRBJ1-4; D: NA; CDR3: CASRGPANEKLFF; DNA: TGTGCCAGTAGAGGTCCGGCTAATGAAAAACTGTTTTTT
size: few; V: TRBV5-6; J: TRBJ1-2; D: NA; CDR3: CASSREYTQVNYGYTF; DNA: TGTGCCAGCAGCCGTGAATACACCCAGGTTAACTATGGCTACACCTTC
size: many; V: TRBV6-2/TRBV6-3; J: TRBJ1-1; D: TRBD1; CDR3: CASSSGQGMNTEAFF; DNA: TGTGCCAGCAGTTCCGGACAGGGGATGAACACTGAAGCTTTCTTT
size: NA; V: TRBV24-1; J: TRBJ2-1; D: NA; CDR3: CATSDMAGASYNEQFF; DNA: TGTGCCACCAGTGATATGGCAGGGGCCTCCTACAATGAGCAGTTCTTC
size: few; V: TRBV12-3/TRBV12-4; J: TRBJ1-5; D: TRBD1; CDR3: CASREQGNSNQPQHF; DNA: TGTGCCAGCAGGGAACAGGGGAATAGCAATCAGCCCCAGCATTTT
size: few; V: TRBV4-1; J: TRBJ2-2; D: NA; CDR3: CASRQGPTGELFF; DNA: TGCGCCAGCAGACAAGGACCGACCGGGGAGCTGTTTTTT
size: many; V: TRBV4-2; J: TRBJ2-3; D: TRBD1; CDR3: CASSHNRGGTDTQYF; DNA: TGTGCCAGCAGCCACAACAGGGGTGGCACAGATACGCAGTATTTT
size: NA; V: TRBV7-6; J: TRBJ2-5; D: TRBD2; CDR3: CASSFMPSGQETQYF; DNA: TGTGCCAGCAGCTTTATGCCTAGCGGGCAAGAGACCCAGTACTTC